This T cell receptor (beta chain) was obtained from a study of OX40 agonist ivuxolimab in advanced cancers. Here immunoSEQ multiplex PCR was the method, and the copy in TCRdb shows in-frame clones only, minus some. The sample carries some 99,000 clones, roughly 94% recorded once. V lost 0 bases, J lost 3 bases, and 8 bases stayed unmatched. The CDR3 loop spans 17 amino acids. The germline V gene encodes CDR1 SGDLS and CDR2 YYNGEE. The sample was CD4+ or CD8+ T cells sorted from blood, taken in a trial of the OX40 agonist ivuxolimab. The chain uses TRBV9 and TRBJ2-3; 9 bases line up with TRBD2. The sequence was collected from an adult with an advanced solid tumor such as melanoma, head and neck, liver or kidney cancer. In DNA form, the CDR3 reads TGTGCCAGCAGCGTAGGGGCTAGCGGGATGAGGACAGATACGCAGTATTTT. It encodes CASSVGASGMRTDTQYF.